The rows below give T cell receptor beta chains drawn from one sample of a study of cytomegalovirus exposure and HLA in healthy donors. Assay: immunoSEQ multiplex PCR; the TCRdb copy retains only in-frame clones and omits some. The ten most abundant clones cover over 1.5% of a sample with 40,000 to 45,000 clones. Source material: PBMCs. The source is a woman aged 25-40 years in good health and CMV-seronegative. The CDR3 runs from the conserved cysteine through the conserved F or W. Each record gives: CDR3 length, V gene, D gene, clone size, J gene, CDR3 protein, CDR3 DNA. The D gene is left open where the match is weak. Size is stated for part of the rows, as once, few or many counts, or as a class when the clone is expanded.

CDR3 length: 16; V gene: TRBV6-5; D gene: TRBD2; clone size: -; J gene: TRBJ2-3; CDR3 protein: CASSSGGAGPTDTQYF; CDR3 DNA: TGTGCCAGCAGTTCGGGGGGGGCGGGACCCACAGATACGCAGTATTTT
CDR3 length: 13; V gene: TRBV4-3; D gene: -; clone size: -; J gene: TRBJ2-7; CDR3 protein: CASSQERAYEQYF; CDR3 DNA: TGCGCCAGCAGCCAAGAGCGGGCCTACGAGCAGTACTTC
CDR3 length: 16; V gene: TRBV12-5; D gene: -; clone size: -; J gene: TRBJ2-1; CDR3 protein: CASGSPSPSSYNEQFF; CDR3 DNA: TGTGCTAGTGGTTCTCCCTCTCCGAGCTCCTACAATGAGCAGTTCTTC
CDR3 length: 15; V gene: TRBV7-2; D gene: -; clone size: -; J gene: TRBJ1-1; CDR3 protein: CASRSGDTPNTEAFF; CDR3 DNA: TGTGCCAGCAGATCGGGGGATACGCCGAACACTGAAGCTTTCTTT
CDR3 length: 15; V gene: TRBV4-1; D gene: -; clone size: -; J gene: TRBJ1-1; CDR3 protein: CASSRLTGSNTEAFF; CDR3 DNA: TGCGCCAGCAGCCGCTTGACAGGATCTAACACTGAAGCTTTCTTT
CDR3 length: 14; V gene: TRBV30; D gene: -; clone size: -; J gene: TRBJ2-7; CDR3 protein: CAWTGLGSPYEQYF; CDR3 DNA: TGTGCCTGGACGGGCCTCGGGAGCCCCTACGAGCAGTACTTC
CDR3 length: 12; V gene: TRBV6-1; D gene: -; clone size: -; J gene: TRBJ2-4; CDR3 protein: CASSKDRPIQYF; CDR3 DNA: TGTGCCAGCAGTAAAGACAGGCCCATTCAGTACTTC
CDR3 length: 17; V gene: TRBV6-7; D gene: TRBD1; clone size: -; J gene: TRBJ1-5; CDR3 protein: CASSYTGTAYSNQPQHF; CDR3 DNA: TGTGCCAGCAGTTACACCGGGACAGCTTATAGCAATCAGCCCCAGCATTTT
CDR3 length: 16; V gene: TRBV4-1; D gene: TRBD1; clone size: -; J gene: TRBJ2-7; CDR3 protein: CASSHPTGTGTYEQYF; CDR3 DNA: TGCGCCAGCAGCCACCCTACCGGGACAGGAACCTACGAGCAGTACTTC
CDR3 length: 14; V gene: TRBV10-3; D gene: -; clone size: -; J gene: TRBJ2-6; CDR3 protein: CAISNYSGANVLTF; CDR3 DNA: TGTGCCATCAGTAACTACTCTGGGGCCAACGTCCTGACTTTC
CDR3 length: 13; V gene: TRBV7-8; D gene: -; clone size: -; J gene: TRBJ1-1; CDR3 protein: CASSLAIRGEAFF; CDR3 DNA: TGTGCCAGCAGCTTAGCGATTCGAGGGGAAGCTTTCTTT
CDR3 length: 15; V gene: TRBV4-3; D gene: -; clone size: -; J gene: TRBJ1-1; CDR3 protein: CASSHIYRDHTEAFF; CDR3 DNA: TGCGCCAGCAGCCACATATACAGGGATCACACTGAAGCTTTCTTT
CDR3 length: 12; V gene: TRBV28; D gene: -; clone size: -; J gene: TRBJ2-7; CDR3 protein: CASSLGSTGQYF; CDR3 DNA: TGTGCCAGCAGTTTAGGTTCTACGGGGCAGTACTTC
CDR3 length: 14; V gene: TRBV5-1; D gene: TRBD1; clone size: -; J gene: TRBJ1-4; CDR3 protein: CASSLEQGGEKLFF; CDR3 DNA: TGCGCCAGCAGCTTGGAACAGGGGGGCGAAAAACTGTTTTTT
CDR3 length: 14; V gene: TRBV5-6; D gene: TRBD2; clone size: -; J gene: TRBJ2-2; CDR3 protein: CASSLTSGRGELFF; CDR3 DNA: TGTGCCAGCAGCTTGACTAGCGGGAGAGGGGAGCTGTTTTTT
CDR3 length: 14; V gene: TRBV30; D gene: -; clone size: -; J gene: TRBJ2-3; CDR3 protein: CAWSVHWAGDTQYF; CDR3 DNA: TGTGCCTGGAGTGTACACTGGGCAGGGGATACGCAGTATTTT
CDR3 length: 16; V gene: TRBV18; D gene: TRBD1; clone size: -; J gene: TRBJ2-5; CDR3 protein: CASSRTWTGIEETQYF; CDR3 DNA: TGTGCCAGCTCACGGACCTGGACAGGGATTGAAGAGACCCAGTACTTC
CDR3 length: 19; V gene: TRBV18; D gene: TRBD1; clone size: -; J gene: TRBJ1-6; CDR3 protein: CASSPVAGGISSYNSPLHF; CDR3 DNA: TGTGCCAGCTCACCAGTAGCAGGGGGAATAAGCTCCTATAATTCACCCCTCCACTTT
CDR3 length: 14; V gene: TRBV4-1; D gene: -; clone size: -; J gene: TRBJ2-7; CDR3 protein: CASSQPGVTYEQYF; CDR3 DNA: TGCGCCAGCAGCCAACCAGGGGTAACCTACGAGCAGTACTTC
CDR3 length: 12; V gene: TRBV2; D gene: -; clone size: -; J gene: TRBJ1-6; CDR3 protein: CASSPDNSPLHF; CDR3 DNA: TGTGCCAGCAGTCCAGATAATTCACCCCTCCACTTT
CDR3 length: 13; V gene: TRBV30; D gene: -; clone size: -; J gene: TRBJ1-2; CDR3 protein: CAWKQATNYGYTF; CDR3 DNA: TGTGCCTGGAAACAGGCCACTAACTATGGCTACACCTTC
CDR3 length: 14; V gene: TRBV19; D gene: -; clone size: -; J gene: TRBJ1-5; CDR3 protein: CASSIGQVDQPQHF; CDR3 DNA: TGTGCCAGTAGTATAGGACAGGTCGATCAGCCCCAGCATTTT
CDR3 length: 14; V gene: TRBV4-1; D gene: -; clone size: -; J gene: TRBJ2-5; CDR3 protein: CASSQAGVEETQYF; CDR3 DNA: TGCGCCAGCAGCCAAGCAGGGGTGGAAGAGACCCAGTACTTC
CDR3 length: 14; V gene: TRBV6-4; D gene: TRBD2; clone size: medium-sized; J gene: TRBJ2-1; CDR3 protein: CASSELAGGHEQFF; CDR3 DNA: TGTGCCAGCAGTGAACTAGCGGGAGGCCATGAGCAGTTCTTC
CDR3 length: 15; V gene: TRBV30; D gene: -; clone size: -; J gene: TRBJ2-7; CDR3 protein: CAWRARTTGFYEQYF; CDR3 DNA: TGTGCCTGGAGAGCCAGGACTACTGGGTTCTACGAGCAGTACTTC
CDR3 length: 18; V gene: TRBV7-2; D gene: TRBD2; clone size: -; J gene: TRBJ2-5; CDR3 protein: CASSLGSGGLAFRETQYF; CDR3 DNA: TGTGCCAGCAGCTTAGGTTCCGGCGGACTAGCGTTTCGAGAGACCCAGTACTTC